The 30 T cell receptor beta chains listed next were all sequenced from one sample in a study of cytomegalovirus exposure and HLA in healthy donors listed by TCRdb under 2017. The library was produced with the immunoSEQ multiplex PCR assay. For the multiplex PCR, a mixture combining 60 forward primers for TCR Vbeta segments and 13 reverse primers for TCR Jbeta segments was used. In its TCRdb copy, this immuneACCESS table keeps in-frame sequences only and misses some clones. Where compared with another copy, unresolved V genes explain less than half of these, and the others have no known cause. This sample has 120,000 or so clones in its table, and roughly 80% of those were observed once. Roughly 4.1% of the sample comes from the top ten. Sequencing was performed on PBMCs. The receptors originated from a man younger than 35 in good health and CMV-seropositive.

The genes are TRBV5-1 and TRBJ2-5; a weak D match, TRBD2 (6 bases). Germline-derived CDR1 and CDR2 are SGHRS and YFSETQ. Trimming removed 0 bases at V and 5 bases at J, with 11 bases between. CDR3 length equals 14 residues. The CDR3 sequence: CASSLGQEGETQYF. CDR3 in DNA: TGCGCCAGCAGCTTGGGCCAGGAGGGGGAGACCCAGTACTTC.

This chain links TRBV5-1 with TRBJ2-7; 7 bases match TRBD2. The CDR3 extends over 19 amino acids. CDR1 and CDR2 from the germline V gene are SGHRS and YFSETQ. V shed 0 bases and J 3 bases; nucleotides not matched to a gene: 18. This chain's CDR3 is CASSLARFRPGLGRYEQYF. The CDR3 nucleotides are TGCGCCAGCAGCTTGGCCCGTTTTCGTCCTGGACTAGGTCGCTACGAGCAGTACTTC.

The rearrangement uses TRBV10-3 and TRBJ2-5; D perhaps matches TRBD1 (5 bases). V lost 3 bases and J lost 2, with 13 bases in between. Germline CDR1 reads ENHRY; CDR2 reads SYGVKD. The CDR3 consists of 15 residues. The DNA for the CDR3 is TGTGCCATCAGTGATCCGCAGGGCGCGCAAGAGACCCAGTACTTC. It is translated as CAISDPQGAQETQYF.

This sequence joins TRBV5-1 and TRBJ2-1; perhaps TRBD1 as D (6 bases). V was trimmed by 1 base and J by 8 bases, leaving 10 bases between them. The CDR3 is made up of 13 amino acids. The germline V gene has CDR1 SGHRS and CDR2 YFSETQ. The CDR3 region has the DNA TGCGCCAGCAGCTTGCCTGCAGGGGATGAGCAGTTCTTC. It specifies CASSLPAGDEQFF.

The chain links TRBV6-1 to TRBJ2-1; TRBD2 aligns across 12 bases. Germline V gene lookup returns CDR1 MNHNS and CDR2 SASEGT. V lost 7 bases and J lost 9; bases outside the gene matches: 4. CDR3 length: 13 residues. The DNA for the CDR3 is TGTGCCAGCACGCCTAGCGGGAGGGGTGAGCAGTTCTTC. It specifies CASTPSGRGEQFF.

The chain carries TRBV4-1 and TRBJ2-7; TRBD2 matches at 10 bases. This CDR3 comprises 16 residues. J gave up 4 bases and V 2 bases, and 8 bases lay outside the gene matches. Germline V gives CDR1 MGHRA, CDR2 YSYEKL. The CDR3 loop reads CASSQIGLAVMYEQYF. The CDR3 region has the DNA TGCGCCAGCAGCCAAATAGGACTAGCGGTAATGTACGAGCAGTACTTC.

This clone was picked up a small number of times. The V and J genes are TRBV19 and TRBJ2-6, with a tentative D call TRBD2 (6 bases). Germline V lookup: CDR1 LNHDA, CDR2 SQIVND (reference sequence). This CDR3 is built from 16 residues. V was pared by 8 bases and J by 4 bases, with 18 bases between. The CDR3 is CASERAGKSGANVLTF. The CDR3 DNA sequence: TGTGCCAGTGAACGGGCGGGGAAATCCGGGGCCAACGTCCTGACTTTC.

In this sample, this clone turned up a few times. This chain joins TRBV6-5 and TRBJ1-2; D is possibly TRBD1 (6 bases). Germline V gene sequence: CDR1 MNHEY, CDR2 SVGAGI. There are 15 residues in the CDR3. The V end was cut by 7 bases, the J end by 14 bases, with 29 bases between. The CDR3 nucleotides read TGTGCCAGCACCTCCGGTTCGGGGGGCCTTGGGTTTAGGACCTTC. Translation gives CASTSGSGGLGFRTF.

A few counts support this clone. This chain uses TRBV19 with TRBJ1-2, with TRBD1 matching 7 bases. The CDR3 contains 12 residues. CDR1 is LNHDA and CDR2 is SQIVND in the germline V gene (reference sequence). V shed 8 bases and J 4 bases; nucleotides not matched to a gene: 4. The CDR3 loop reads CASAGTAYGYTF. The CDR3 DNA follows: TGTGCCAGTGCCGGGACAGCCTATGGCTACACCTTC. The whole variable domain, filled in from reference TRBV19 and TRBJ1-2, reads DGGITQSPKYLFRKEGQNVTLSCEQNLNHDAMYWYRQDPGQGLRLIYYSQIVNDFQKGDIAEGYSVSREKKESFPLTVTSAQKNPTAFYLCASAGTAYGYTFGSGTRLTVV.

The chain joins TRBV10-1 to TRBJ2-7; 11 bases are a match to TRBD1. Per germline, CDR1 WNHNN and CDR2 SYGVQD (reference sequence). V shed 7 bases, J shed 3 bases, and the junction held 11 bases outside the gene matches. This CDR3 spans 16 amino acids. The CDR3 loop reads CASIKGQGGSNYEQYF. The CDR3 coding sequence is TGCGCCAGCATCAAGGGACAGGGGGGTTCAAACTACGAGCAGTACTTC.

As for this clone: Germline and junction disagree at one end, which may indicate a read error. This chain connects TRBV7-9 to TRBJ1-1, with D uncertain. Germline loops: CDR1 SEHNR, CDR2 FQNEAQ (reference sequence). The CDR3 covers 10 residues. CDR3 residues: CSSESTEAFF. For the CDR3, the DNA is TGTTCCAGCGAGAGCACTGAAGCTTTCTTT.

The chain joins TRBV30 to TRBJ2-1, with a weak D call TRBD1 (6 bases). CDR3 length equals 15 residues. The germline V gene has CDR1 GTSNPN and CDR2 SVGIG (reference sequence). Between the trimmed V and J ends, which lost 1 base and 3 bases, there was a span of 13 bases. Here the CDR3 reads CAWSGNRDLYNEQFF. The CDR3 coding sequence is TGTGCCTGGAGTGGAAACAGGGACCTCTACAATGAGCAGTTCTTC.

This chain connects TRBV7-9 to TRBJ1-2; D unresolved. The CDR3 runs to 13 residues. Deletions cut 1 base from V and 4 bases from J, with 7 bases between. Germline CDR1 and CDR2: SEHNR and FQNEAQ (reference sequence). In DNA, the CDR3 is TGTGCCAGCAGCTTAGTCCGGAGCTATGGCTACACCTTC. This encodes CASSLVRSYGYTF.

The chain employs TRBV11-2 and TRBJ1-6, with D tentatively TRBD1 (6 bases). The germline CDR1 and CDR2 sequences are SGHAT and FQNNGV. Deletions cut 0 bases from V and 6 bases from J, with 9 bases between. The CDR3 sequence is 15 residues long. CDR3 DNA: TGTGCCAGCAGCTTAGAACCAGGGGCTAATTCACCCCTCCACTTT. Translating gives CASSLEPGANSPLHF. Together with reference TRBV11-2 and TRBJ1-6, the CDR3 gives the full variable domain: EAGVAQSPRYKIIEKRQSVAFWCNPISGHATLYWYQQILGQGPKLLIQFQNNGVVDDSQLPKDRFSAERLKGVDSTLKIQPAKLEDSAVYLCASSLEPGANSPLHFGNGTRLTVT.

The chain recombines TRBV5-4 with TRBJ2-3; TRBD2 matches at 9 bases. This CDR3 is 16 amino acids long. Trimming took 4 bases from V and 5 from J; bases not matched to a gene: 11. Germline CDR1 is SGHNT and CDR2 is YYREEE (reference sequence). The CDR3 DNA follows: TGTGCCAGCAGCCCTAGGGTTGCGGGGGGGGAAGATACGCAGTATTTT. Translation gives CASSPRVAGGEDTQYF.

The V and J genes are TRBV5-1 and TRBJ1-1, with TRBD1 matching over 10 bases. This CDR3 contains 16 residues. The V gene end was trimmed by 2 bases and the J gene end by 6 bases; junction bases not matched to a gene: 10. Looked up from germline, CDR1 is SGHRS and CDR2 is YFSETQ. The CDR3 DNA is TGCGCCAGCAGCTTAAAACCGACAGGGGGCGCCGCTGAAGCTTTCTTT. This encodes CASSLKPTGGAAEAFF.

V gene TRBV10-3 combines with J gene TRBJ2-5; D is perhaps TRBD2 (5 bases). Germline CDR1 and CDR2: ENHRY and SYGVKD. The CDR3 runs to 15 residues. CDR3 loop: CATLAPGNAAETQYF. The CDR3 nucleotides are TGTGCGACCCTGGCCCCGGGGAATGCGGCAGAGACCCAGTACTTC.

The chain recombines TRBV9 with TRBJ2-5, with D perhaps TRBD2 (7 bases). The CDR3 totals 13 residues. V was clipped by 7 bases and J by 3 bases, with 13 bases between them. Germline V gives CDR1 SGDLS, CDR2 YYNGEE. Written as DNA, the CDR3 is TGTGCCAGCTCATCGGGGGGCGAAGAGACCCAGTACTTC. This translates into CASSSGGEETQYF.

This chain joins TRBV5-1 and TRBJ1-1; 8 nucleotides match TRBD1. Germline-derived CDR1 and CDR2 are SGHRS and YFSETQ. The CDR3 totals 15 residues. Unmatched junction bases numbered 13, after V lost 1 base and J lost 11 bases. CDR3 sequence reads: CASSLWGGQGESAFF. The CDR3 nucleotides read TGCGCCAGCAGCTTGTGGGGAGGACAGGGTGAGTCGGCTTTCTTT.

The J gene is TRBJ2-5, the V gene TRBV19; weak D call: TRBD1 (6 bases). Between the trimmed V and J ends, which lost 7 bases and 5 bases, there was a span of 17 bases. The length of the CDR3 is 14 residues. CDR1 and CDR2 from the germline V gene are LNHDA and SQIVND (reference sequence). The CDR3 DNA follows: TGTGCCAGTACCCTGTCGGGTAGGGGGGAGACCCAGTACTTC. It yields the protein CASTLSGRGETQYF.

This chain uses TRBV27 with TRBJ1-1; D gene unclear. The ends were cut back, 8 bases at V and 4 bases at J, with 14 bases in the middle. Per germline, CDR1 MNHEY and CDR2 SMNVEV (reference sequence). The CDR3 has 13 residues. CDR3 protein: CASAPGSGTEAFF. The CDR3 DNA reads as TGTGCCAGCGCCCCCGGGAGTGGCACTGAAGCTTTCTTT.

The chain links TRBV9 to TRBJ2-7, with TRBD2 matching 8 bases. Germline assignment: CDR1 SGDLS and CDR2 YYNGEE. The CDR3 has 16 residues. J lost 3 bases, V lost 3 bases, and 11 bases had no gene match. The CDR3 nucleotides are TGTGCCAGCAGCGACCCTACGGCGGGGGGCGACTACGAGCAGTACTTC. It encodes CASSDPTAGGDYEQYF.

DNA of the CDR3: TGTGCCACCAGCATGGATCAGGATGCACTGGCCCTCCACTTT. Its protein is CATSMDQDALALHF. The chain employs TRBV15 and TRBJ1-6; unclear D gene. Trimming took off 4 bases at V and 14 bases at J, with 18 bases between the two ends. The CDR3 covers 14 residues. The V gene's germline CDR1 is LNHNV and CDR2 YYDKDF (reference sequence).

CDR3 amino acids: CASSLQGNRETQYF. CDR3 sequence (DNA): TGTGCCAGCTCGCTACAGGGGAACAGGGAGACCCAGTACTTC. The chain links TRBV18 to TRBJ2-5; TRBD1 matches at 7 bases. Trimming cost V 6 bases and J 5 bases; bases outside gene matches: 9. The CDR3 has 14 amino acids. The germline CDR1 and CDR2 sequences are KGHSH and LQKENI.

This clone has just a few counts. The chain carries TRBV13 and TRBJ2-7; the match to TRBD2 covers 7 bases. Germline CDR1 and CDR2: PRHDT and FYEKMQ (reference sequence). This CDR3 has 17 residues. V dropped 0 bases and J dropped 0; count of bases not matched to a gene: 8. Here the CDR3 DNA reads TGTGCCAGCAGCTTAGGTCCGGCTAGCGGAAGCTCCTACGAGCAGTACTTC. It encodes CASSLGPASGSSYEQYF. The full variable domain, in which reference TRBV13 and TRBJ2-7 provide the parts outside the CDR3, is AAGVIQSPRHLIKEKRETATLKCYPIPRHDTVYWYQQGPGQDPQFLISFYEKMQSDKGSIPDRFSAQQFSDYHSELNMSSLELGDSALYFCASSLGPASGSSYEQYFGPGTRLTVT.

The chain combines TRBV5-1 with TRBJ1-5; D unresolved. This CDR3 comprises 15 residues. Trimming removed 0 bases at V and 1 base at J, with 8 bases between. CDR1 and CDR2 (germline): SGHRS, YFSETQ. DNA for the CDR3: TGCGCCAGCAGCTTGGGGCCTTACAGCAATCAGCCCCAGCATTTT. Amino acid sequence: CASSLGPYSNQPQHF.

This chain uses TRBV18 with TRBJ1-2; maybe TRBD1 (5 bases). The CDR3 contains 14 residues. CDR1 and CDR2 (germline): KGHSH, LQKENI. V was shortened by 2 bases and J by 4 bases, with 11 bases between the two germline ends. The CDR3 bases are TGTGCCAGCTCACCAACGACAGAGCCCTATGGCTACACCTTC. It encodes CASSPTTEPYGYTF.

This clone was picked up a small number of times. CDR3 protein: CASSYSSSGANVLTF. For the CDR3, the DNA is TGTGCCAGCAGTTACTCGAGCTCTGGGGCCAACGTCCTGACTTTC. The J gene is TRBJ2-6, the V gene TRBV6-5, with unresolved D. Trimming pared 0 bases from V and 0 bases from J, leaving 3 bases between. The CDR3 is made up of 15 amino acids. Germline values: CDR1 MNHEY, CDR2 SVGAGI.

The chain uses TRBV7-2 and TRBJ1-3, with a possible D match to TRBD1 (6 bases). V lost 0 bases to trimming and J lost 2 bases, with 14 bases between them. Germline CDR1 reads SGHTA; CDR2 reads FQGNSA. The CDR3 is made up of 17 amino acids. The CDR3 DNA follows: TGTGCCAGCAGCTTAGCTTCCGGGGGGCTAGCTGGAAACACCATATATTTT. Translated: CASSLASGGLAGNTIYF.

This sequence joins TRBV6-1 and TRBJ2-7; TRBD2 is a possible D gene (5 bases). This CDR3 is 15 amino acids long. Trimming cost V 1 base and J 3 bases, with 13 bases left between them. Germline loops: CDR1 MNHNS, CDR2 SASEGT. The CDR3 coding sequence is TGTGCCAGCAGTGAAGAGGTGGCAGGACTCTACGAGCAGTACTTC. Amino acids: CASSEEVAGLYEQYF.